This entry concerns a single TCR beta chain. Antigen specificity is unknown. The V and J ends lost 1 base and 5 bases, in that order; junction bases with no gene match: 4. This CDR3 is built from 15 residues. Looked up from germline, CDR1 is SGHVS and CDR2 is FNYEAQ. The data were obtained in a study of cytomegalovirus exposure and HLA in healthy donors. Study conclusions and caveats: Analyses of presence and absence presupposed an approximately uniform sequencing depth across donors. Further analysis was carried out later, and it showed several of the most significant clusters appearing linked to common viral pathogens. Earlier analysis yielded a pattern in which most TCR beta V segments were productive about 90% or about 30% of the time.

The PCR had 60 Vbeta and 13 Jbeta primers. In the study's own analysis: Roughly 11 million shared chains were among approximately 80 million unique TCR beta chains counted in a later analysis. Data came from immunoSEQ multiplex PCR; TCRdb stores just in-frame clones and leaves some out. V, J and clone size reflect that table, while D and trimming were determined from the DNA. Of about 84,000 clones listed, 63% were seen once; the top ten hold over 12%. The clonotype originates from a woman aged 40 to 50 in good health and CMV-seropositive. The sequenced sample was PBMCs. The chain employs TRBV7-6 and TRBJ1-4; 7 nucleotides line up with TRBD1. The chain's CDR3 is CASSLGDSRNEKLFF. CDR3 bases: TGTGCCAGCAGCTTAGGGGACAGCCGGAATGAAAAACTGTTTTTT.